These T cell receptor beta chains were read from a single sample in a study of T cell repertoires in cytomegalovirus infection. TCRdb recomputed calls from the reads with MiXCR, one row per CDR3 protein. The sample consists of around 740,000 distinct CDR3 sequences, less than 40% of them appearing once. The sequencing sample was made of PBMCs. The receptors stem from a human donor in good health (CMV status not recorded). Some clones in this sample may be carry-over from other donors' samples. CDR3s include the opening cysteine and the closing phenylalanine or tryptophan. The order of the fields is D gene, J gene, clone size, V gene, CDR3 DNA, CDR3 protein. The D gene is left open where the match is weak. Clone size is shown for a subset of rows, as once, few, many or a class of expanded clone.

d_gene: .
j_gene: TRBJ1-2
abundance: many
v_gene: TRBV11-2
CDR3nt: TGTGCCAGCAGCTTTCGCCTGGGCTCAACCTATGGCTACACCTTC
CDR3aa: CASSFRLGSTYGYTF

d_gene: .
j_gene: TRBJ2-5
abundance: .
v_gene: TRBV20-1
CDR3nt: TGCAGTGCTAAGGAGGCCAGGGGAGTGGGGGAGACCCAGTACTTC
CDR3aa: CSAKEARGVGETQYF

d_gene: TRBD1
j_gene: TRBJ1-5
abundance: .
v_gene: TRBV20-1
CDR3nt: TGCAGTGCTCAGCTGGGCAGGGGGCTTCAGCCCCAGCATTTT
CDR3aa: CSAQLGRGLQPQHF

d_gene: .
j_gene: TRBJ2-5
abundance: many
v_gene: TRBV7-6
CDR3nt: TGTGCCAGCAGCTCCCCTACAGGGATCGGAGAGACCCAGTACTTC
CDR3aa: CASSSPTGIGETQYF

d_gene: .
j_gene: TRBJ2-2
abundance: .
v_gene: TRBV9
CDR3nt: TGTGCCAGCAGCGCCAGGGGGGCAGGCTCCCGCGGGGAGCTGTTTTTT
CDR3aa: CASSARGAGSRGELFF

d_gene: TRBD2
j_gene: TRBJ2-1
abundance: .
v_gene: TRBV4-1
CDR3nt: TGCGCCAGCAGCCAAGCAGAAACTAGCGGATGGAATGAGCAGTTCTTC
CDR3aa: CASSQAETSGWNEQFF

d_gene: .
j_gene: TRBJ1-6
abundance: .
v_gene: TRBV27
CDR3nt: TGTGCCAGCAGTTTGGCGTCCCGCTCCTATAATTCACCCCTCCACTTT
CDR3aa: CASSLASRSYNSPLHF

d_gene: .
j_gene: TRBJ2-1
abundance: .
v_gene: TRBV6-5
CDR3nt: TGTGCCAGCAGTTTGACAGGTTATTCCTACAATGAGCCGTTCTTC
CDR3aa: CASSLTGYSYNEPFF

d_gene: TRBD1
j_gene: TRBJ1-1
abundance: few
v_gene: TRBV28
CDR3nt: TGTGCCAGCAGCTCGCCGGGACAGTGGAACACTGAAGCTTTCTTT
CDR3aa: CASSSPGQWNTEAFF

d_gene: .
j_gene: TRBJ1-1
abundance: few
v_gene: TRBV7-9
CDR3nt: TGTGCCAGCAGCCACAGGTCGGGGGACACTGAAGCTTTCTTT
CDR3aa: CASSHRSGDTEAFF

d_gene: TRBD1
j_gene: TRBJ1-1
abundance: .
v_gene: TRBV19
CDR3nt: TGTGCCAGCGACCAGGGGGACAACCCTGAAGCTTTCTTT
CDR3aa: CASDQGDNPEAFF

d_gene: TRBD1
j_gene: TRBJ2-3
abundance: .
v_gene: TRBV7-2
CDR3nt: TGTGCCAGCAGCTTAGGGGACAGGGTTGGCACAGATACGCAGTATTTT
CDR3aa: CASSLGDRVGTDTQYF

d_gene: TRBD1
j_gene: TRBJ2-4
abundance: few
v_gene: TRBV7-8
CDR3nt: TGTGCCAGCAGCTTAGCCGGGACAGGGAAAAACATTCAGTACTTC
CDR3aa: CASSLAGTGKNIQYF

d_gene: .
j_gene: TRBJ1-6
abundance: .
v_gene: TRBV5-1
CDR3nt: TGCGCCAGCACCTGGGGGATGGGGAATTCACCCCTCCACTTT
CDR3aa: CASTWGMGNSPLHF

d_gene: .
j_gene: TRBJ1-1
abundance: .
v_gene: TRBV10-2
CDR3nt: TGCGCCAGCAGTGAGGCCCTGAGGGGCGGTGAAGCTTTCTTT
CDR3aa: CASSEALRGGEAFF

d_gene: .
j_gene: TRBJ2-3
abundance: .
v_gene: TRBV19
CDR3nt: TGTGCCAGTAGCCCACCGGGGGTTGTTTTCGATACGCAGTATTTT
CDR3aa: CASSPPGVVFDTQYF

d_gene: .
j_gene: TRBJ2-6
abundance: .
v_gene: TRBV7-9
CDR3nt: TGTGCCAGCAGCTTAAAGGCCAACGTCCTGACTTTC
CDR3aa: CASSLKANVLTF

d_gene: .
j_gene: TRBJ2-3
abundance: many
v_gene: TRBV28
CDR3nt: TGTGCCAGCAGTTTTAAGGCTACCAGCACAGATACGCAGTATTTT
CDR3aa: CASSFKATSTDTQYF

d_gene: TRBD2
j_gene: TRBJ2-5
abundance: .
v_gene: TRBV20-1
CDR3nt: TGCAGTGCTAGCAGAACTAGCGGCCAAGAGACCCAGTACTTC
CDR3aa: CSASRTSGQETQYF

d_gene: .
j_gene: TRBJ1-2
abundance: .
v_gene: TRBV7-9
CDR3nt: TGTGCCAGCAGCTCCCTGGGACACCTTAACTATGGCTACACCTTC
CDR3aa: CASSSLGHLNYGYTF

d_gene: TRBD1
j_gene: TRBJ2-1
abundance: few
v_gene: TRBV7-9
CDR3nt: TGTGCCAGCAGCGGAGGGACAGGCGAAACACTCAATGAGCAGTTCTTC
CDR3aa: CASSGGTGETLNEQFF

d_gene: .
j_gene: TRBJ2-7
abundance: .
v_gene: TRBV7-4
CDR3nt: TGTGCCAGCAACCCGATCCGGGCCGTGGGTTACGAGCAGTACTTC
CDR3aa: CASNPIRAVGYEQYF

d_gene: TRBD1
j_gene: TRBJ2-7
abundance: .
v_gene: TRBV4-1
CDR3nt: TGCGCCAGCAGCACCGCGACAGGGGGGTACGAGCAGTACTTC
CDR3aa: CASSTATGGYEQYF

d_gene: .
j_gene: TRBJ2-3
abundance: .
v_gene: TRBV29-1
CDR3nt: TGCAGCGTTCTGGGGAGTGGGCCGACTGGGCCCGGGAGCACAGATACGCAGTATTTT
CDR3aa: CSVLGSGPTGPGSTDTQYF

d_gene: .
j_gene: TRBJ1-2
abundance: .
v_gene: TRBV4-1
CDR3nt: TGCGCCAGCAGCCAACAGGGACCCCCGGCTAACTATGGCTACACCTTC
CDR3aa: CASSQQGPPANYGYTF

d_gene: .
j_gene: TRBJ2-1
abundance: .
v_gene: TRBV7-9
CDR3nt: TGTGTCAGCAGCTTAGTGGCGGGCTCCTACAATGAGCAGTTCTTC
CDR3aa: CVSSLVAGSYNEQFF

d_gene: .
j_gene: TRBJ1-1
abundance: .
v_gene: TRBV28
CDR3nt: TGTGCCAGCAGTCCTCTCGATCTTAAGGGGGGTAGCACTGAAGCTTTCTTT
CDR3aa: CASSPLDLKGGSTEAFF

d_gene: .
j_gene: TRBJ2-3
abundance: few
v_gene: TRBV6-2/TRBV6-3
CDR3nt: TGTGCCAGCAGACCCGGGGGTAGCACAGATACGCAGTATTTT
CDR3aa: CASRPGGSTDTQYF

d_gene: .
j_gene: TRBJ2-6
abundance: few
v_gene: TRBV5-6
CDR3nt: TGTGCCAGCAGCTTAGTTAGTGCACCCCCCGGTGCATCTGGGGCCAACGTCCTGACTTTC
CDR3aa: CASSLVSAPPGASGANVLTF

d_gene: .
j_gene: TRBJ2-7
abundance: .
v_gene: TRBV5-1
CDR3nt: TGCGCCAGCAGCTTGGATCCAGCCAGTGTCTCCGAGCAGTACTTC
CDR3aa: CASSLDPASVSEQYF

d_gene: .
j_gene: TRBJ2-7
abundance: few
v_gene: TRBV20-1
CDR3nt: TGCAGTGCTAGAGCCATATCCTACGAGCAGTACTTC
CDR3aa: CSARAISYEQYF

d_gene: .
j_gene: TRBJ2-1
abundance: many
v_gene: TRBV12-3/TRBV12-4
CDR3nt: TGTGCCAGCAGCAGGTCAATGCTCAAGGGGAATGAGCAGTTCTTC
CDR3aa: CASSRSMLKGNEQFF

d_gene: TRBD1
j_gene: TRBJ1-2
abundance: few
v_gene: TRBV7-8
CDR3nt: TGTGCCAGCAGCCCCTTACGGGACAGGAGAGCTAACTATGGCTACACCTTC
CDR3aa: CASSPLRDRRANYGYTF

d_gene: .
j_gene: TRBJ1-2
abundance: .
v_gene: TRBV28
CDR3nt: TGTGCCAGCAGCGATGATAACTATGGCTACACCTTC
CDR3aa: CASSDDNYGYTF

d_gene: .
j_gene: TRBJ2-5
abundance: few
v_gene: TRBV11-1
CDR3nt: TGTGCCAGCAGCTCACACGGGACTTGGGAGACCCAGTACTTC
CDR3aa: CASSSHGTWETQYF

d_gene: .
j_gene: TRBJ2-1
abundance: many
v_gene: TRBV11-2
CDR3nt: TGTGCCAGCAGCTTAACGCGGAGTCGATACAATGAGCAGTTCTTC
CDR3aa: CASSLTRSRYNEQFF

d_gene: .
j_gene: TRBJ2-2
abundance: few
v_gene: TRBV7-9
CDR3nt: TGTGCCAGCAGCTTACAGCTCGGGGAGCTGTTTTTT
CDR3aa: CASSLQLGELFF

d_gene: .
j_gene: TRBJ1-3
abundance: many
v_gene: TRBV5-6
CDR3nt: TGTGCCAGCAGCTTGGCCGCCGGGTACTCTGGAAACACCATATATTTT
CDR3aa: CASSLAAGYSGNTIYF

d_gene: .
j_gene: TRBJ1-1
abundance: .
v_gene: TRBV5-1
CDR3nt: TGCGCCAGCAGCTTGGGAGCCATACGGGCGAACACTGAAGCTTTCTTT
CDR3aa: CASSLGAIRANTEAFF

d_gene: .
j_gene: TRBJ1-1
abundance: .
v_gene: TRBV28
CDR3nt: TGTGCCAGCAGTTTATGGACAGCTCCAATGAACCCTGAAGCTTTCTTT
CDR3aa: CASSLWTAPMNPEAFF

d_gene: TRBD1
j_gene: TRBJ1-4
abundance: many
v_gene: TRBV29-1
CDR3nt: TGCAGCGTCCGGACAGGGTTTGGCGAAAAACTGTTTTTT
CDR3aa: CSVRTGFGEKLFF

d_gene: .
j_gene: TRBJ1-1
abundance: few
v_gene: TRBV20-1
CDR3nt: TGCAGTGCTAGAGATCGGAAGGGCCCTGAAGCTTTCTTT
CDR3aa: CSARDRKGPEAFF

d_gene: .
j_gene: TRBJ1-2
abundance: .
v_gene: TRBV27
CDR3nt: TGTGCCAGCAGTCGGGGGGTGGGTTTCGACTATGGCTACACCTTC
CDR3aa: CASSRGVGFDYGYTF

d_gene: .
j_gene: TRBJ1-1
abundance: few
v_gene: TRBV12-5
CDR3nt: TGTGCTAGTGGTTTGGGTTGCGTCGCTGAAGCTTTCTTT
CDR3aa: CASGLGCVAEAFF

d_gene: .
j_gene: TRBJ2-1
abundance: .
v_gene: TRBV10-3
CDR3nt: TGTGCCCTCAGTGATTCTGGGTGGGAGCAGTTCTTC
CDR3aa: CALSDSGWEQFF